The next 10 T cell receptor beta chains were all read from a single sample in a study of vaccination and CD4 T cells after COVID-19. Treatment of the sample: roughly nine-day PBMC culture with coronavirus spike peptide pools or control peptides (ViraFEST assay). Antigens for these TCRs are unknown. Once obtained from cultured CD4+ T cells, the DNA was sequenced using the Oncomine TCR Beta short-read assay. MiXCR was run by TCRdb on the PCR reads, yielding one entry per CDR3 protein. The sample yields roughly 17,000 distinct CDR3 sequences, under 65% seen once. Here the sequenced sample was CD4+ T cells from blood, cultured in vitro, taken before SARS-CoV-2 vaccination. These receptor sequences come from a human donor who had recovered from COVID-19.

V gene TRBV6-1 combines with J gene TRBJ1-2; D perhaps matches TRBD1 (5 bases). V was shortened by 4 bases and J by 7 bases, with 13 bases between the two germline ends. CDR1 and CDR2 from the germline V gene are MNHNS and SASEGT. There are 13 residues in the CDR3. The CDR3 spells CASSAKGQSGYTF. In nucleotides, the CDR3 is TGTGCCAGCAGTGCTAAGGGGCAAAGTGGCTACACCTTC.

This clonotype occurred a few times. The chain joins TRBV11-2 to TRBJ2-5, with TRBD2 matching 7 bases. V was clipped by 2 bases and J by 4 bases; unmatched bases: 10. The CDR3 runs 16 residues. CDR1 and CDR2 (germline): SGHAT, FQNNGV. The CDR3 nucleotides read TGTGCCAGCAGCTTATTCCGCGGGAGTTCGGTAGAGACCCAGTACTTC. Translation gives CASSLFRGSSVETQYF.

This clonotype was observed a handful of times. In DNA form, the CDR3 reads TGTGCCAGCAGTTACGAAGGGCCCCAGCATTTT. Its protein product is CASSYEGPQHF. This sequence joins TRBV6-2 or TRBV6-3 and TRBJ1-5; D ambiguous. Trimming took off 2 bases at V and 9 bases at J, with 5 bases between the two ends. Germline V gene data show CDR1 as MNHEY and CDR2 as SVGEGT. This CDR3 is built from 11 residues.

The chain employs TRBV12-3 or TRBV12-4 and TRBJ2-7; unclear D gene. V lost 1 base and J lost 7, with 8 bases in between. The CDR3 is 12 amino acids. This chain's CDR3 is CASSLGRYEQYF. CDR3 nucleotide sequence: TGTGCCAGCAGTTTAGGGCGGTATGAGCAGTACTTC.

CDR3 nucleotides: TGTGCCAGCAGTTTATTCGGCACCCCGCCCTATGGCTACACCTTC. This gives the protein CASSLFGTPPYGYTF. The chain has TRBV28 and TRBJ1-2; D is unclear. Germline CDR1 and CDR2: MDHEN and SYDVKM. The CDR3 extends over 15 amino acids. The V gene lost 1 base and the J gene lost 4 bases, with 13 bases spanning the gap.

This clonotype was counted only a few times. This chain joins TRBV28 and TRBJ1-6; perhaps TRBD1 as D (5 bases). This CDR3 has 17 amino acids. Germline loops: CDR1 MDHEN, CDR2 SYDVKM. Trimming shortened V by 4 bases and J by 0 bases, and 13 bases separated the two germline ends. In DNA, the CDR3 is TGTGCCAGCAGTTCCCCGCCAGGGAGCTCCTATAATTCACCCCTCCACTTT. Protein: CASSSPPGSSYNSPLHF.

For the CDR3, the DNA is TGTGCCAGTAGTGGTACCGGGACAGACAATTCACCCCTCCACTTT. It encodes CASSGTGTDNSPLHF. V and J are TRBV19 and TRBJ1-6, with 7 nucleotides matching TRBD1. The CDR3 sequence is 15 residues long. Trimming at V came to 5 bases and at J to 7 bases, leaving 8 bases not matched to a gene. In germline, CDR1 is LNHDA, CDR2 SQIVND (reference sequence).

This CDR3 reads CASSNRDRDEQYF. DNA of the CDR3: TGTGCCAGCAGCAACCGGGACAGGGACGAGCAGTACTTC. The rearrangement uses TRBV7-2 and TRBJ2-1; 9 nucleotides match TRBD1. TRBJ2-7 matches the DNA end more closely, so the J call is doubtful. The germline CDR1 and CDR2 sequences are SGHTA and FQGNSA. The CDR3 covers 13 residues.

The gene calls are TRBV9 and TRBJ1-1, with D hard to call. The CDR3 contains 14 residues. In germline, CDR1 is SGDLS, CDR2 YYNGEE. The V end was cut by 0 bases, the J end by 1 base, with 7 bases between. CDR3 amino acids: CASSVVAKNTEAFF. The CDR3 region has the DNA TGTGCCAGCAGCGTAGTGGCGAAGAACACTGAAGCTTTCTTT. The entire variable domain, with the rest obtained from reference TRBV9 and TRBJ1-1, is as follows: DSGVTQTPKHLITATGQRVTLRCSPRSGDLSVYWYQQSLDQGLQFLIQYYNGEERAKGNILERFSAQQFPDLHSELNLSSLELGDSALYFCASSVVAKNTEAFFGQGTRLTVV.

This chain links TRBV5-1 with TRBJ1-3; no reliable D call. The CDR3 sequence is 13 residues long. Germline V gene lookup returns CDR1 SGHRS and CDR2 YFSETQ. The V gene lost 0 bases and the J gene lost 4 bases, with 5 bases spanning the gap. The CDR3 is CASSLGWGNTIYF. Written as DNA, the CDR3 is TGCGCCAGCAGCTTGGGATGGGGAAACACCATATATTTT.